The present T cell receptor beta chain was sequenced within a study of T-cell reconstitution after alpha-beta-depleted transplantation in children. Study findings and constraints: The origin of alpha-beta T cells about two months after transplant was reportedly several hundred expanded graft clones. Most T-cell counts and diversity one year after the transplant came from T cells that were newly produced. After transplant, high TCRbeta diversity at day 60 in some patients arose from surviving recipient T cells and thymic progenitors.

As concerns this clonotype: What it binds is not known.

The CDR3 consists of 20 residues. CDR1 is DFQATT, CDR2 SNEGSKA, per germline (reference sequence). Unmatched junction bases numbered 20, after V lost 4 bases and J lost 2 bases. As it was prepared, the TCRbeta library received unique molecular identifiers. TCRdb re-derived calls from the PCR reads in MiXCR, one entry per CDR3 protein. The sample includes some 460,000 distinct CDR3 sequences, around 15% of them seen just once. V is TRBV20-1 and J is TRBJ2-7; 13 nucleotides match TRBD2. The source is a boy younger than two who had a stem cell transplant for Wiskott-Aldrich syndrome, so the T cells may come from the graft donor. Sequenced here: PBMCs, mostly from graft donor cells, sampled 360 days after TCRalphabeta/CD19-depleted stem cell transplant. The CDR3 protein is CSAMTPRGLAGPTLTYEQYF. The CDR3 DNA follows: TGCAGTGCTATGACTCCCCGGGGACTAGCGGGACCCACTTTAACCTACGAGCAGTACTTC.